A selection of T cell receptor beta chains follows, all from one sample in a study of T cells in Graves' hyperthyroidism and ophthalmopathy. TCRdb reprocessed the multiplex PCR reads via MiXCR and lists one record per CDR3 protein. The sample has about 400,000 distinct CDR3 sequences; around an eighth are singletons. The specimen sequenced was blood. The receptors shown here come from a man aged 50 or older with Graves' ophthalmopathy. CDR3s include the opening cysteine and the closing phenylalanine or tryptophan. Fields, in order: D gene, J gene, V gene, clone size, CDR3 protein, CDR3 DNA. The D gene is left open where the match is weak. Some rows mark clone size as missing; the rest say once, few, many or name a class of expanded clone.

d_call: NA; j_call: TRBJ1-3; v_call: TRBV7-2; clone_size: few; cdr3_aa: CASSLARRSIGNTIYF; cdr3_nt: TGTGCCAGCAGCTTAGCGCGCAGGTCTATTGGAAACACCATATATTTT
d_call: NA; j_call: TRBJ2-3; v_call: TRBV20-1; clone_size: few; cdr3_aa: CSAGGLRLTDTQYF; cdr3_nt: TGCAGTGCAGGGGGACTTCGCCTCACAGATACGCAGTATTTT
d_call: TRBD2; j_call: TRBJ2-1; v_call: TRBV20-1; clone_size: many; cdr3_aa: CSATGWASGKESGYNEQFF; cdr3_nt: TGCAGTGCTACAGGGTGGGCTAGCGGGAAGGAATCAGGGTACAATGAGCAGTTCTTC
d_call: TRBD2; j_call: TRBJ2-1; v_call: TRBV3-1; clone_size: many; cdr3_aa: CASSSFSGGYNEQFF; cdr3_nt: TGTGCCAGCAGCAGCTTTAGCGGGGGCTACAATGAGCAGTTCTTC
d_call: NA; j_call: TRBJ2-7; v_call: TRBV15; clone_size: few; cdr3_aa: CATSPGAGTYEQYF; cdr3_nt: TGTGCCACCAGCCCCGGGGCGGGAACCTACGAGCAGTACTTC
d_call: NA; j_call: TRBJ2-3; v_call: TRBV13; clone_size: many; cdr3_aa: CASSLDLREGSGTDTQYF; cdr3_nt: TGTGCCAGCAGCTTAGACCTCCGGGAAGGATCGGGCACAGATACGCAGTATTTT
d_call: NA; j_call: TRBJ1-1; v_call: TRBV9; clone_size: NA; cdr3_aa: CASSPTAGLNTEAFF; cdr3_nt: TGTGCCAGCAGCCCCACCGCAGGCCTGAACACTGAAGCTTTCTTT
d_call: NA; j_call: TRBJ2-5; v_call: TRBV7-6; clone_size: many; cdr3_aa: CASSLGAGGPQETQYF; cdr3_nt: TGTGCCAGCAGCTTAGGGGCCGGAGGTCCCCAAGAGACCCAGTACTTC
d_call: TRBD2; j_call: TRBJ2-3; v_call: TRBV2; clone_size: many; cdr3_aa: CATWTEREAKTSTDTQYF; cdr3_nt: TGTGCCACCTGGACTGAGCGGGAGGCGAAGACTAGCACAGATACGCAGTATTTT
d_call: TRBD1; j_call: TRBJ1-2; v_call: TRBV28; clone_size: NA; cdr3_aa: CASGLGQGNYGYTF; cdr3_nt: TGTGCCAGCGGATTGGGACAGGGGAACTATGGCTACACCTTC
d_call: NA; j_call: TRBJ1-6; v_call: TRBV20-1; clone_size: many; cdr3_aa: CSAINREQREYSPLHF; cdr3_nt: TGCAGTGCGATTAACAGGGAACAGCGGGAGTATTCACCCCTCCACTTT
d_call: TRBD2; j_call: TRBJ2-1; v_call: TRBV5-5; clone_size: NA; cdr3_aa: CASTSWTSGVNEQFF; cdr3_nt: TGTGCCAGCACCTCGTGGACTAGCGGGGTCAATGAGCAGTTCTTC
d_call: NA; j_call: TRBJ2-5; v_call: TRBV5-1; clone_size: NA; cdr3_aa: CASSLSRSETQYF; cdr3_nt: TGCGCCAGCAGCTTGAGCCGATCTGAGACCCAGTACTTC
d_call: TRBD1; j_call: TRBJ1-1; v_call: TRBV19; clone_size: few; cdr3_aa: CASRVYGPGGIVGEAFF; cdr3_nt: TGTGCCAGTAGAGTATACGGGCCAGGGGGAATTGTTGGTGAAGCTTTCTTT
d_call: NA; j_call: TRBJ1-2; v_call: TRBV28; clone_size: many; cdr3_aa: CASSHTGYGYTF; cdr3_nt: TGTGCCAGCAGCCACACAGGCTATGGCTACACCTTC
d_call: NA; j_call: TRBJ1-5; v_call: TRBV5-6; clone_size: NA; cdr3_aa: CASSLERGPSNQPQHF; cdr3_nt: TGTGCCAGCAGCTTGGAACGGGGCCCCAGCAATCAGCCCCAGCATTTT
d_call: NA; j_call: TRBJ1-2; v_call: TRBV14; clone_size: many; cdr3_aa: CASSHLDSNYGYTF; cdr3_nt: TGTGCCAGCAGCCACCTAGACTCTAACTATGGCTACACCTTC
d_call: NA; j_call: TRBJ2-5; v_call: TRBV20-1; clone_size: NA; cdr3_aa: CSALETLKETQYF; cdr3_nt: TGCAGTGCCTTAGAAACGTTGAAAGAGACCCAGTACTTC
d_call: NA; j_call: TRBJ1-1; v_call: TRBV20-1; clone_size: NA; cdr3_aa: CSARDMGQNTEAFF; cdr3_nt: TGCAGTGCTAGAGATATGGGACAAAACACTGAAGCTTTCTTT
d_call: NA; j_call: TRBJ2-7; v_call: TRBV6-1; clone_size: NA; cdr3_aa: CASTNTGFYEQYF; cdr3_nt: TGTGCCAGCACTAACACCGGGTTCTACGAGCAGTACTTC
d_call: NA; j_call: TRBJ1-2; v_call: TRBV6-2/TRBV6-3; clone_size: NA; cdr3_aa: CASTLVEAFYGYTF; cdr3_nt: TGTGCCAGCACCCTTGTTGAGGCATTCTATGGCTACACCTTC
d_call: TRBD2; j_call: TRBJ2-7; v_call: TRBV6-5; clone_size: NA; cdr3_aa: CASSSLAGGEQYF; cdr3_nt: TGTGCCAGCAGTTCCCTAGCGGGAGGCGAGCAGTACTTC
d_call: NA; j_call: TRBJ1-6; v_call: TRBV13; clone_size: NA; cdr3_aa: CASSLVGRGTPLHF; cdr3_nt: TGTGCCAGCAGCTTAGTAGGCAGGGGTACACCCCTCCACTTT
d_call: TRBD2; j_call: TRBJ2-5; v_call: TRBV27; clone_size: many; cdr3_aa: CASRTGLAGGQETQYF; cdr3_nt: TGTGCCAGCAGAACGGGACTAGCGGGAGGGCAGGAGACCCAGTACTTC
d_call: NA; j_call: TRBJ2-5; v_call: TRBV6-1; clone_size: NA; cdr3_aa: CASSMADETQYF; cdr3_nt: TGTGCCAGCAGCATGGCAGATGAGACCCAGTACTTC
d_call: TRBD2; j_call: TRBJ2-1; v_call: TRBV4-1; clone_size: NA; cdr3_aa: CASSQGWTSGSLSNEQFF; cdr3_nt: TGCGCCAGCAGCCAAGGATGGACTAGCGGGAGCCTTTCCAATGAGCAGTTCTTC
d_call: TRBD2; j_call: TRBJ2-5; v_call: TRBV6-1; clone_size: few; cdr3_aa: CASTLAGGFQETQYF; cdr3_nt: TGTGCCAGCACGCTAGCGGGAGGCTTCCAAGAGACCCAGTACTTC
d_call: NA; j_call: TRBJ2-2; v_call: TRBV4-2; clone_size: many; cdr3_aa: CASSQVAGNGELFF; cdr3_nt: TGTGCCAGCAGCCAAGTCGCGGGGAACGGGGAGCTGTTTTTT
d_call: TRBD1; j_call: TRBJ1-1; v_call: TRBV15; clone_size: few; cdr3_aa: CATSPRGTEGFTEAFF; cdr3_nt: TGTGCCACCAGCCCAAGAGGGACAGAGGGCTTTACTGAAGCTTTCTTT
d_call: NA; j_call: TRBJ1-2; v_call: TRBV27; clone_size: few; cdr3_aa: CASSTHPDRQLGYGYTF; cdr3_nt: TGTGCCAGCAGCACTCACCCGGACCGACAGCTTGGCTATGGCTACACCTTC
d_call: TRBD2; j_call: TRBJ2-1; v_call: TRBV24-1; clone_size: NA; cdr3_aa: CATSDLRASGNNEQFF; cdr3_nt: TGTGCCACCAGTGATTTGCGGGCTAGCGGGAACAATGAGCAGTTCTTC
d_call: TRBD2; j_call: TRBJ2-2; v_call: TRBV5-1; clone_size: NA; cdr3_aa: CASSLGCGSGTGELFF; cdr3_nt: TGCGCCAGCAGCTTGGGTTGCGGGAGCGGTACCGGGGAGCTGTTTTTT
d_call: TRBD1; j_call: TRBJ2-7; v_call: TRBV27; clone_size: few; cdr3_aa: CASTRTGNYEQYF; cdr3_nt: TGTGCCAGCACCCGGACAGGCAACTACGAGCAGTACTTC
d_call: NA; j_call: TRBJ1-1; v_call: TRBV30; clone_size: many; cdr3_aa: CASAPPMNTEAFF; cdr3_nt: TGTGCCTCCGCACCCCCCATGAACACTGAAGCTTTCTTT
d_call: TRBD1; j_call: TRBJ2-3; v_call: TRBV4-2; clone_size: few; cdr3_aa: CASSQDVPGQGVRDTQYF; cdr3_nt: TGTGCCAGCAGCCAGGATGTCCCGGGACAGGGGGTCCGGGATACGCAGTATTTT
d_call: NA; j_call: TRBJ2-7; v_call: TRBV5-1; clone_size: many; cdr3_aa: CASSKAGDLEQYF; cdr3_nt: TGCGCCAGCTCCAAGGCAGGGGATCTCGAGCAGTACTTC
d_call: TRBD2; j_call: TRBJ2-1; v_call: TRBV9; clone_size: NA; cdr3_aa: CASSVAAGDRYEQFF; cdr3_nt: TGTGCCAGCAGCGTCGCAGCGGGAGATCGGTATGAGCAGTTCTTC
d_call: NA; j_call: TRBJ2-7; v_call: TRBV5-4; clone_size: many; cdr3_aa: CASSTKSTSYEQYF; cdr3_nt: TGTGCCAGCAGCACGAAGAGTACCTCCTACGAGCAGTACTTC
d_call: TRBD2; j_call: TRBJ2-3; v_call: TRBV20-1; clone_size: many; cdr3_aa: CSARDLLLSTSGTDTQYF; cdr3_nt: TGCAGTGCTAGAGATTTATTGTTATCGACTAGCGGCACAGATACGCAGTATTTT
d_call: TRBD1; j_call: TRBJ2-7; v_call: TRBV15; clone_size: NA; cdr3_aa: CATSVRDRGDEQYF; cdr3_nt: TGTGCCACCAGCGTCCGGGACAGGGGGGACGAGCAGTACTTC
d_call: NA; j_call: TRBJ2-1; v_call: TRBV2; clone_size: many; cdr3_aa: CASESDGGASGQFF; cdr3_nt: TGTGCCAGCGAGAGCGACGGGGGCGCCTCGGGGCAGTTCTTC
d_call: TRBD1; j_call: TRBJ2-7; v_call: TRBV9; clone_size: few; cdr3_aa: CASSGRQGVTYEQYF; cdr3_nt: TGTGCCAGCAGCGGCCGACAGGGGGTAACCTACGAGCAGTACTTC
d_call: NA; j_call: TRBJ2-3; v_call: TRBV28; clone_size: many; cdr3_aa: CASSSNQDSPSPDTQYF; cdr3_nt: TGTGCCAGCAGTTCTAATCAAGACAGTCCTAGCCCAGATACGCAGTATTTT
d_call: TRBD1; j_call: TRBJ2-2; v_call: TRBV12-3/TRBV12-4; clone_size: many; cdr3_aa: CASSSDREVGELFF; cdr3_nt: TGTGCCAGCAGCTCGGACAGGGAGGTCGGGGAGCTGTTTTTT
d_call: TRBD2; j_call: TRBJ2-1; v_call: TRBV11-2; clone_size: many; cdr3_aa: CASTRQGLAGGRNEQFF; cdr3_nt: TGTGCCAGCACCAGACAGGGCCTAGCGGGAGGGAGGAATGAGCAGTTCTTC
d_call: TRBD2; j_call: TRBJ2-1; v_call: TRBV5-5; clone_size: many; cdr3_aa: CASSTVAGGRYEQFF; cdr3_nt: TGTGCCAGCAGCACCGTAGCGGGAGGGAGGTATGAGCAGTTCTTC
d_call: TRBD2; j_call: TRBJ2-7; v_call: TRBV20-1; clone_size: many; cdr3_aa: CSARASSGNEQYF; cdr3_nt: TGCAGTGCTCGTGCGTCTAGCGGAAACGAGCAGTACTTC
d_call: NA; j_call: TRBJ1-2; v_call: TRBV6-6; clone_size: many; cdr3_aa: CASSYDGYGYTF; cdr3_nt: TGTGCCAGCAGTTACGATGGGTATGGCTACACCTTC
d_call: NA; j_call: TRBJ1-2; v_call: TRBV27; clone_size: NA; cdr3_aa: CASGTGSGGYTF; cdr3_nt: TGTGCCAGCGGAACAGGGTCGGGTGGCTACACCTTC
d_call: TRBD1; j_call: TRBJ1-2; v_call: TRBV20-1; clone_size: NA; cdr3_aa: CSARDHRGQGYGYTF; cdr3_nt: TGCAGTGCTAGAGATCATAGGGGACAGGGCTATGGCTACACCTTC
d_call: TRBD1; j_call: TRBJ1-2; v_call: TRBV28; clone_size: many; cdr3_aa: CASLTGGFNGYTF; cdr3_nt: TGTGCCAGCCTGACAGGGGGCTTTAATGGCTACACCTTC
d_call: TRBD2; j_call: TRBJ2-3; v_call: TRBV5-1; clone_size: many; cdr3_aa: CASSFSGTAGDTQYF; cdr3_nt: TGCGCCAGCAGCTTTAGCGGGACGGCAGGAGATACGCAGTATTTT
d_call: NA; j_call: TRBJ2-2; v_call: TRBV28; clone_size: NA; cdr3_aa: CASSLFGQRTGELFF; cdr3_nt: TGTGCCAGCAGTTTATTTGGACAGCGGACCGGGGAGCTGTTTTTT
d_call: TRBD2; j_call: TRBJ2-3; v_call: TRBV12-3/TRBV12-4; clone_size: few; cdr3_aa: CASSRTSGFTDTQYF; cdr3_nt: TGTGCCAGCAGCCGGACTAGCGGATTCACAGATACGCAGTATTTT
d_call: TRBD1; j_call: TRBJ2-7; v_call: TRBV19; clone_size: few; cdr3_aa: CASSIRDSYYEQYF; cdr3_nt: TGTGCCAGTAGTATACGGGACAGCTACTACGAGCAGTACTTC
d_call: NA; j_call: TRBJ2-7; v_call: TRBV10-3; clone_size: many; cdr3_aa: CAISESTHSYEQYF; cdr3_nt: TGTGCCATCAGTGAGTCGACTCATTCCTACGAGCAGTACTTC
d_call: TRBD1; j_call: TRBJ2-2; v_call: TRBV25-1; clone_size: NA; cdr3_aa: CASSALGQGNTGELFF; cdr3_nt: TGTGCCAGCAGTGCACTAGGACAGGGGAACACCGGGGAGCTGTTTTTT